This record covers a single TCR beta chain. Its antigen is currently unknown. V was pared by 1 base and J by 2 bases, with 23 bases between. CDR1 and CDR2 (germline): LNHDA, SQIVND (reference sequence). The CDR3 has 19 residues. The source of the sample is a study of regulatory T cells in long-lasting Graves disease. Study-wide results and caveats: Sharing of public clonotypes was greater in persistent patients (about 2,700) than in new patients (about 970).

Time point noted: newly diagnosed GD, antithyroid drugs for less than 3 months. The TCR library used RNA extracted from PBMCs. Under American Thyroid Association guidelines, Graves' disease was diagnosed. Investigators prepared the TCR beta libraries by applying iRepertoire HTBI primers and Arm-PCR of CDR3 regions. MiXCR was run by TCRdb on the multiplex PCR reads, yielding one entry per CDR3 protein. Among around 420,000 distinct CDR3 sequences listed, 15% were seen once. This sample was also put to use in a study of T cells in Graves' hyperthyroidism and ophthalmopathy.

This sample comprised peripheral blood mononuclear cells (PBMCs), obtained at new diagnosis, from a patient treated with antithyroid drugs. This clonotype was sampled from a woman aged 40 to 50 with Graves disease. This chain joins TRBV19 and TRBJ1-2; TRBD1 is a possible D gene (5 bases). CDR3 sequence reads: CASSIVGAQDKKGNYGYTF. In DNA form, the CDR3 reads TGTGCCAGTAGTATAGTCGGGGCCCAGGATAAAAAAGGGAACTATGGCTACACCTTC.